This TCR beta chain was identified in a study of early T cells in non-severe SARS-CoV-2 infection (dated by TCRdb to the early 2020s). The study in broad terms: Because TCR sequencing relied on bulk RNA taken from unsorted whole blood, pairing of alpha and beta chains was not possible. What the study reported, not specific to this receptor: VDJdb matching was skewed toward anti-spike CD8 responses and likely underestimated virus-specific expansions by missing private and CD4 specificities.

Libraries were prepared through 5' RACE. The sample was run on a NextSeq 500. In the TCR library protocol, unique molecular identifiers were attached to individual cDNA molecules to correct for PCR bias and sequencing error. Sequencing covered both TCR alpha and beta chains, and within each sample the abundances of alpha and beta sequences were tightly co-correlated. The source study handled its data this way. Decombinator V4 was used to annotate the V gene, J gene and CDR3 of the TCR sequences. Expanded TCRs were defined as changing significantly between any two time points under a Poisson model with p below 0.0001. TCR abundances were normalised to the total number of TCRs sequenced in each sample and reported as counts per million. MAIT TCRs were defined by TRAV1-2 paired with TRAJ12, TRAJ20 or TRAJ33, and iNKT TCRs by TRAV10 paired with TRAJ18. VDJdb, accessed 1 November 2021, was searched for CMV, EBV and SARS-CoV-2 annotated TCRs, with TCRs annotated for multiple antigens excluded. The public reads were quality trimmed at Q25 with fastp and then assembled into clones with MiXCR by TCRdb, keeping productive beta chains. For every CDR3 protein sequence, its rows merge into one entry that carries the most common genes and DNA. The V and J calls and clone size come from TCRdb's table, not from the authors' own analysis. The sample has around 110,000 distinct CDR3 sequences on record, around 10% of them singletons. Of the sample, approximately 8.1% falls within the top ten clones.

A case-control design nested within a healthcare worker cohort in London, UK, was used, with weekly nasopharyngeal swab PCR tests and blood sampling performed. Between 23 and 31 March 2020, the week of the UK lockdown, healthcare workers were enrolled and then followed up weekly for as long as 16 weeks. This clonotype was counted between two and nine times. Its antigen has not been determined. Base-call qualities are not available, and no considerably larger clone is one nucleotide away. The CDR3 holds 11 amino acids from the cysteine to the phenylalanine. Only CDR3 DNA is held: 33 bases, read in frame from base 1. The junction shows trimming of 6 bases on V and 11 bases on J, plus 13 bases between the germline ends. Sequences LGHDT (CDR1) and YNNKEL (CDR2) are obtained from the germline V gene (reference sequence).

Material: whole blood. The chain is assembled from TRBV3-1 and TRBJ1-1, and TRBD1 may be the D gene, going by 5 matching bases. The source of this sequence is an adult who was a healthcare worker with PCR-confirmed SARS-CoV-2 infection or an uninfected control (not recorded which). Here is the DNA: TGTGCCAGCAGTCGGGGACGGTTGGCTTTCTTT. The resulting protein is CASSRGRLAFF.